This T cell receptor beta chain stems from a study of a mutant IDH1 vaccine in newly diagnosed glioma listed by TCRdb under 2021. About the investigation overall: Vaccination started 4-6 weeks after radiotherapy alone, or was given together with temozolomide cycles in the groups whose treatment included chemotherapy. Longitudinal TCRB deep sequencing was performed for some 25 treated patients wherever samples were available for exploratory analyses. Peripheral blood was collected at six visits: V03 (baseline), V05, V07, V10, V12 and V13. Visit V12 was the week-35 safety follow-up and visit V13 was the week-47 end of study. Of the roughly 34 treated patients, approximately 62% were male and 37.5% were female, and the mean age was around 40 years. Prior to enrollment, standard therapy consisting of radiotherapy alone, temozolomide alone, or radiochemotherapy with temozolomide had been administered to patients, with the combination being received by most patients.

Libraries came from the immunoSEQ multiplex PCR assay. Following the manufacturer's protocol, the hsTCRB Kit was used to amplify rearranged TCR beta chain sequences. Sequencing of TCRB libraries was carried out on an Illumina MiSeq. The study's processing was this. Demultiplexing, trimming and gene mapping were performed with the kit vendor's proprietary platform. TCRdb holds this immuneACCESS table with in-frame rearrangements only. Some clones are missing; in checked studies, unresolved V genes explain under half, and the rest has no known cause. The DNA was the basis for D and trimming; V, J and clone size are from that table. Within this sample are tens of thousands of clones, with about 88% of them counted one time only. 1.5% to 2.5% of the sample is taken by the ten largest. What the work shows at the level of the full study, not this receptor alone: Pseudoprogression appeared unrelated to alterations in the top peripheral T cell clonotypes detected by TCRB sequencing. PBMC samples for TCRB deep sequencing were selected based on availability. Vaccine-induced immune responses across multiple MHC alleles were detected in approximately 94% of patients. The authors stated that sample limitations prevented analyses of patient blood samples from being reproduced.

In the paper's terms, the time point label means: week 35, safety follow-up. Every vaccine dose consisted of 300 ug of a 20-mer mutant IDH1 peptide in Montanide, administered subcutaneously together with topical imiquimod. Patients were given eight vaccinations, in weeks 1, 3, 5, 7, 11, 15, 19 and 23, which matched visits V03 through V10. Newly diagnosed WHO grade 3 or 4 IDH1-mutant astrocytomas showing loss of nuclear ATRX were present in the donors. The samples were drawn from NOA16, a multicentre, single-arm, open-label phase I trial in Germany that tested a mutant IDH1 peptide vaccine in humans for the first time. The DNeasy Blood and Tissue Kit was used to extract genomic DNA from EDTA blood for TCRB sequencing. This clone has just one count. No antigen is known for it. No qualities accompany the bases; no much larger clone lies one base away. In the germline V gene, CDR1 corresponds to MDHEN and CDR2 to SYDVKM. The cysteine opens and the phenylalanine closes a CDR3 of 16 amino acids. CDR3 DNA only is kept here, 48 bases in frame from base 1. Trimming removed 3 bases from V and 3 bases from J, leaving 17 bases between the germline ends.

Specimen: PBMCs, collected from a glioma patient whose treatment included an IDH1 peptide vaccine. The TCR was taken from a man aged 30 to 39 with glioma. The rearrangement combines TRBV28 with TRBJ1-1; perhaps TRBD1 is the D gene, with 5 bases matching. The nucleotide sequence reads as follows: TGTGCCAGCAGTTTGCCATGGGCAGGGAAAGACACTGAAGCTTTCTTT. This translates into CASSLPWAGKDTEAFF.